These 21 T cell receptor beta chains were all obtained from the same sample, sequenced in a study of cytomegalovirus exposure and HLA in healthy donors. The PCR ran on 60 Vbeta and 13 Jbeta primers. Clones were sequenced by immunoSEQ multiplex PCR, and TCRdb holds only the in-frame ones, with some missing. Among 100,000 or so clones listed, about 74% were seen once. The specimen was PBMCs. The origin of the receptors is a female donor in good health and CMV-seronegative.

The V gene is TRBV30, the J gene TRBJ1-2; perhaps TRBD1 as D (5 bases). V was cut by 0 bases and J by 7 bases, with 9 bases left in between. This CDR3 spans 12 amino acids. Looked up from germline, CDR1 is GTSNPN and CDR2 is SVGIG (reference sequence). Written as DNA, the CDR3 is TGTGCCTGGAGTGTACAAGGGGCTGGCTACACCTTC. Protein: CAWSVQGAGYTF.

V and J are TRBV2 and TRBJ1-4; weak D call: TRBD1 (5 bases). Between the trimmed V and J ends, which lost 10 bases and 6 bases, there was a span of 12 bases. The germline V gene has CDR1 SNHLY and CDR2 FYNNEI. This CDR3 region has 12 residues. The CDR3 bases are TGTGCCACACACTCGGGGGATGAAAAACTGTTTTTT. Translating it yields CATHSGDEKLFF.

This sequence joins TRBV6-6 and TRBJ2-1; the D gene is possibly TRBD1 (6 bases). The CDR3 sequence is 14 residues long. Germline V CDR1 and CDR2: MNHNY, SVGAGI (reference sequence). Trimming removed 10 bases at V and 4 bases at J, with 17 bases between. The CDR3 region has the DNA TGTGCCACGATAGGACAGACTCCGTACAATGAGCAGTTCTTC. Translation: CATIGQTPYNEQFF.

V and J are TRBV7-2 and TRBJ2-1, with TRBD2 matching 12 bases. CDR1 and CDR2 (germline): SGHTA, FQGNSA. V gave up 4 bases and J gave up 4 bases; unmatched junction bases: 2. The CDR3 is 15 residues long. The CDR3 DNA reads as TGTGCCAGCAGCTCTAGCGGGGGGGCGTACAATGAGCAGTTCTTC. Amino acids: CASSSSGGAYNEQFF.

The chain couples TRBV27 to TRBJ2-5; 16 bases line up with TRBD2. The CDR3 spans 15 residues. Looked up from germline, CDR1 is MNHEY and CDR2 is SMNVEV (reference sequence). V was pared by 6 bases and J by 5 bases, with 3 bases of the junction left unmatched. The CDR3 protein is CASRGLAGGPETQYF. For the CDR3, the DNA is TGTGCCAGCAGGGGACTAGCGGGGGGGCCGGAGACCCAGTACTTC.

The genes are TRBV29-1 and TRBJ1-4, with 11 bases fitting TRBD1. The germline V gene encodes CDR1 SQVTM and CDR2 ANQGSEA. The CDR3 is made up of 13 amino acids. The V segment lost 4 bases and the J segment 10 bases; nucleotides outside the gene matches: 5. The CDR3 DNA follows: TGCAGCGTTGCTTCTGGGACAGGGGGAAAACTGTTTTTT. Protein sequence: CSVASGTGGKLFF.

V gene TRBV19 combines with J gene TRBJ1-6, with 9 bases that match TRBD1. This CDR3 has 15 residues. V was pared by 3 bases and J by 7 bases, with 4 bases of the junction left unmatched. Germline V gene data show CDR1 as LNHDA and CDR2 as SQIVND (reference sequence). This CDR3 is CASSMGQGWNSPLHF. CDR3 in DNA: TGTGCCAGTAGTATGGGACAGGGTTGGAATTCACCCCTCCACTTT.

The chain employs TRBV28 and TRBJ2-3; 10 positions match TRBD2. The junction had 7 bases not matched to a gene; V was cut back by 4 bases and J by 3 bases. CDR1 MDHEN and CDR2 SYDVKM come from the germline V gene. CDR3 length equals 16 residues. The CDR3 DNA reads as TGTGCCAGCAGTTCCCAAGCGGGGGGGCGTACAGATACGCAGTATTTT. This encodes CASSSQAGGRTDTQYF.

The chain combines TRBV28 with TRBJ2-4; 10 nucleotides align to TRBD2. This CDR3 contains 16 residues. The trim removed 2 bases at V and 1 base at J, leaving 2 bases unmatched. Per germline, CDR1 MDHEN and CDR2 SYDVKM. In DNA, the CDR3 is TGTGCCAGCAGTTTAAGCGGGGGGGCCGCCAAAAACATTCAGTACTTC. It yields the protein CASSLSGGAAKNIQYF.

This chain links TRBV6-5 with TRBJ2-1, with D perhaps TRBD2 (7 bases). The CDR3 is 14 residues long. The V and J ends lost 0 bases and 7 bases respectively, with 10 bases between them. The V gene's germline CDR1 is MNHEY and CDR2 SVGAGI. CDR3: CASSYSGGLNEQFF. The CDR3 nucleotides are TGTGCCAGCAGTTACTCGGGGGGGCTAAATGAGCAGTTCTTC.

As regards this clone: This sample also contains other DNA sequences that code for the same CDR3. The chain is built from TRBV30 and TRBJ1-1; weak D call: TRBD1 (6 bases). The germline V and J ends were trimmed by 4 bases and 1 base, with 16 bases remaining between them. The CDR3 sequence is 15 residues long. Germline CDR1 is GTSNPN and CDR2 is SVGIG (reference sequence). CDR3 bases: TGTGCCTGGAAGTTCGGGGGGCGCGGGAACACTGAAGCTTTCTTT. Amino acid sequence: CAWKFGGRGNTEAFF.

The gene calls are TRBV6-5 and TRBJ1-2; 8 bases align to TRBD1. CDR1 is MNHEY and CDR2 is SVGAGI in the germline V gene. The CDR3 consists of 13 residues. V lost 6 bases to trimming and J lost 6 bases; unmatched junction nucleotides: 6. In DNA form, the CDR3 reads TGTGCCAGCAGCGAGAGACAGGGGCATGGCTACACCTTC. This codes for CASSERQGHGYTF.

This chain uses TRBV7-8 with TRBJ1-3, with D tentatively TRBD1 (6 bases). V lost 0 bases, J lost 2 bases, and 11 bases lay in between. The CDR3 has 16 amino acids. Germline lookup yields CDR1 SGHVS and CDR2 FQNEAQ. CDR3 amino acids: CASSLAGPGAGNTIYF. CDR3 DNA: TGTGCCAGCAGCTTAGCGGGCCCAGGGGCTGGAAACACCATATATTTT.

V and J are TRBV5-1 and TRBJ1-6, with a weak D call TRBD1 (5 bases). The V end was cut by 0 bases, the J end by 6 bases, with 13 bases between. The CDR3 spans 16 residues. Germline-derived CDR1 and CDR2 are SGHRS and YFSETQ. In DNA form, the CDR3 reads TGCGCCAGCAGCTTGGAGGGGCAGAACTCTAATTCACCCCTCCACTTT. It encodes CASSLEGQNSNSPLHF.

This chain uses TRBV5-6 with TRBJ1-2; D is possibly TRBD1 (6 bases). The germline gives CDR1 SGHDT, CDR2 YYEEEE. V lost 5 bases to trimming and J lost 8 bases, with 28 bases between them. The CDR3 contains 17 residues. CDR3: CASRKQGGSFGVGGYTF. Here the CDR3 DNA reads TGTGCCAGCAGAAAACAAGGGGGTAGCTTCGGCGTGGGGGGCTACACCTTC.

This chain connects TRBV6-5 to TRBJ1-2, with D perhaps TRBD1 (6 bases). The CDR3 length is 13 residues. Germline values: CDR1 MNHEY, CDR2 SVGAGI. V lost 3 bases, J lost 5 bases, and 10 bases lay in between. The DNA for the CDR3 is TGTGCCAGCAGTTATGACAGGACATATGGCTACACCTTC. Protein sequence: CASSYDRTYGYTF.

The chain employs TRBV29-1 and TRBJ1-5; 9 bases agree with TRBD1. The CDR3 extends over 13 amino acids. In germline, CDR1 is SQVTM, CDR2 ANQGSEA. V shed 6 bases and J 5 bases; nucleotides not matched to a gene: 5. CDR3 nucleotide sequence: TGCAGCGTCGGGACAGGGTGGGATCAGCCCCAGCATTTT. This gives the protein CSVGTGWDQPQHF.

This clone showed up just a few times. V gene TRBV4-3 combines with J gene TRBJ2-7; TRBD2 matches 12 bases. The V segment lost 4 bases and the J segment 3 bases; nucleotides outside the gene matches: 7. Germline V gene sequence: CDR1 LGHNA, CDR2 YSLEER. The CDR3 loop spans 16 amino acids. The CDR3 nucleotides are TGCGCCAGCAGCCGCCAAGAGGGACTAGCGGGCTACGAGCAGTACTTC. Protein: CASSRQEGLAGYEQYF.

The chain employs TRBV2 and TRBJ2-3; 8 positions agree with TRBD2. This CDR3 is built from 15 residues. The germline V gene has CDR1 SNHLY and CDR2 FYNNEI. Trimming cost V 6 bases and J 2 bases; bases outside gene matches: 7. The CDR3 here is CASSGGDTITDTQYF. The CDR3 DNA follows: TGTGCCAGCAGCGGGGGGGATACTATCACAGATACGCAGTATTTT.

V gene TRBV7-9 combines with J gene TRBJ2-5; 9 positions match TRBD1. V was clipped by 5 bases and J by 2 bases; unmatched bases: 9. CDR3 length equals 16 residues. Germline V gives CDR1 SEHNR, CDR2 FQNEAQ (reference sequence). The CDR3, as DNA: TGTGCCAGCAGCATAACTCGGGACAGGGAACAAGAGACCCAGTACTTC. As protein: CASSITRDREQETQYF. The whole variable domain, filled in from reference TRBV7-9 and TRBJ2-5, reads DTGVSQNPRHKITKRGQNVTFRCDPISEHNRLYWYRQTLGQGPEFLTYFQNEAQLEKSRLLSDRFSAERPKGSFSTLEIQRTEQGDSAMYLCASSITRDREQETQYFGPGTRLLVL.

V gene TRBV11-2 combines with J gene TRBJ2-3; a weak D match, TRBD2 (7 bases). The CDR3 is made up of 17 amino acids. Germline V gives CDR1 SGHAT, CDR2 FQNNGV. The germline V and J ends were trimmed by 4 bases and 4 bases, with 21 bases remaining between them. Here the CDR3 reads CASSSGGPGGRADTQYF. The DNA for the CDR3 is TGTGCCAGCAGCTCCGGGGGGCCGGGGGGTCGGGCAGATACGCAGTATTTT.